Shown below are 24 T cell receptor beta chains from a single sample sequenced in a study of blood T cell repertoires in COVID-19. The method was immunoSEQ multiplex PCR; TCRdb's version includes in-frame clones alone and lacks a portion of them. The table records about 250,000 clones, roughly 84% of them present only once. The material sequenced was peripheral blood. These receptors all stem from a woman aged 40 to 55 who had recovered from COVID-19.

This clone was seen a single time. The chain is built from TRBV6-1 and TRBJ1-5; 7 bases match TRBD1. Trimming cost V 2 bases and J 7 bases; bases outside gene matches: 8. The germline V gene encodes CDR1 MNHNS and CDR2 SASEGT. This CDR3 comprises 15 residues. The DNA of the CDR3 is TGTGCCAGCAGTGAAACCAGGGGGTTCAGCCAGCCCCAGCATTTT. Translation: CASSETRGFSQPQHF.

The rearrangement uses TRBV7-8 and TRBJ2-5; 7 bases align to TRBD2. Trimming took 7 bases from V and 4 from J; bases not matched to a gene: 12. Germline CDR1 reads SGHVS; CDR2 reads FQNEAQ. The CDR3 covers 15 residues. In DNA, the CDR3 is TGTGCCAGCACCCTAGGGAGGGTTGACCGAGAGACCCAGTACTTC. Translated: CASTLGRVDRETQYF.

The chain uses TRBV28 and TRBJ2-1; 8 bases are shared with TRBD2. In germline, CDR1 is MDHEN, CDR2 SYDVKM. This CDR3 is 13 amino acids long. V lost 5 bases to trimming and J lost 6 bases; unmatched junction nucleotides: 3. The CDR3 region is CASSAGGGNEQFF. The CDR3 nucleotides read TGTGCCAGCAGTGCCGGGGGGGGCAATGAGCAGTTCTTC.

V and J are TRBV7-2 and TRBJ2-3; tentatively, D is TRBD2 (6 bases). Germline V lookup: CDR1 SGHTA, CDR2 FQGNSA. V was cut by 1 base and J by 1 base, with 12 bases left in between. CDR3 length: 16 amino acids. DNA for the CDR3: TGTGCCAGCAGCTTAGGGGGGACTGCCGGCACAGATACGCAGTATTTT. It translates to CASSLGGTAGTDTQYF.

This clone has a handful of counts. This rearrangement joins TRBV5-1 to TRBJ1-2; D not certain. Germline loops: CDR1 SGHRS, CDR2 YFSETQ. V lost 0 bases to trimming and J lost 0 bases, with 9 bases between them. This CDR3 has 15 residues. CDR3 sequence: CASSLGPEANYGYTF. The CDR3 DNA follows: TGCGCCAGCAGCTTGGGCCCAGAAGCTAACTATGGCTACACCTTC. Drawing the rest from reference TRBV5-1 and TRBJ1-2, the complete variable domain is KAGVTQTPRYLIKTRGQQVTLSCSPISGHRSVSWYQQTPGQGLQFLFEYFSETQRNKGNFPGRFSGRQFSNSRSEMNVSTLELGDSALYLCASSLGPEANYGYTFGSGTRLTVV.

Comments on this clone: Other DNA sequences in the sample encode the same CDR3. V gene TRBV18 combines with J gene TRBJ2-7; a weak D match, TRBD1 (6 bases). The CDR3 runs 14 residues. Germline CDR1 KGHSH, CDR2 LQKENI. Trimming took 0 bases from V and 1 from J, leaving 7 bases between them. The CDR3 is CASSPPQGSYEQYF. Written as DNA, the CDR3 is TGTGCCAGCTCACCACCACAGGGATCCTACGAGCAGTACTTC.

The chain combines TRBV10-1 with TRBJ1-2; unclear D gene. Germline CDR1 reads WNHNN; CDR2 reads SYGVQD (reference sequence). The CDR3 is made up of 11 amino acids. The V end was cut by 7 bases, the J end by 2 bases, with 5 bases between. CDR3 sequence (DNA): TGCGCCAGCAACGAGAACTATGGCTACACCTTC. This encodes CASNENYGYTF.

CDR3 bases: TGTGCCAGTACCCCTCAGGGTGGTGTTCAGCCCCAGCATTTT. Translation gives CASTPQGGVQPQHF. The chain combines TRBV19 with TRBJ1-5, with TRBD1 as a possible D gene (5 bases). The CDR3 is 14 amino acids. The germline CDR1 and CDR2 sequences are LNHDA and SQIVND (reference sequence). V lost 7 bases and J lost 6, with 16 bases in between. Variable domain in full (rest from reference TRBV19 and TRBJ1-5): DGGITQSPKYLFRKEGQNVTLSCEQNLNHDAMYWYRQDPGQGLRLIYYSQIVNDFQKGDIAEGYSVSREKKESFPLTVTSAQKNPTAFYLCASTPQGGVQPQHFGDGTRLSIL.

This clone was counted a few times. The chain carries TRBV19 and TRBJ1-3, with D hard to call. Trimming left V 4 bases short and J 3 bases short, with 13 bases between. The CDR3 has 15 amino acids. The germline V gene has CDR1 LNHDA and CDR2 SQIVND (reference sequence). The CDR3, as DNA: TGTGCCAGTAGTAGGGAGGCGGCGGGTGGAAACACCATATATTTT. Translation: CASSREAAGGNTIYF.

The gene calls are TRBV29-1 and TRBJ2-3, with 12 bases identical to TRBD1. Germline CDR1 SQVTM, CDR2 ANQGSEA. Trimming cost V 7 bases and J 5 bases; bases outside gene matches: 10. The CDR3 is 15 amino acids. The CDR3: CSAGSGTGGVDTQYF. For the CDR3, the DNA is TGCAGCGCCGGATCCGGGACAGGGGGCGTAGATACGCAGTATTTT.

This clone has a single count. The J gene is TRBJ2-7, the V gene TRBV5-4, with a possible D match to TRBD1 (6 bases). Germline V gene sequence: CDR1 SGHNT, CDR2 YYREEE (reference sequence). CDR3 length equals 15 residues. Trimming stripped 0 bases from V and 5 bases from J, with 15 bases between. The CDR3 is CASSLGYRTADEQYF. CDR3 nucleotides: TGTGCCAGCAGCTTGGGGTACAGGACAGCCGACGAGCAGTACTTC.

This chain connects TRBV18 to TRBJ1-4; D is possibly TRBD1 (6 bases). Germline loops: CDR1 KGHSH, CDR2 LQKENI. This CDR3 spans 17 amino acids. Trimming cost V 2 bases and J 7 bases, with 20 bases left between them. CDR3 sequence (DNA): TGTGCCAGCTCACCAATCCAGGCGGGGGGCTCCGGTGAAAAACTGTTTTTT. It is translated as CASSPIQAGGSGEKLFF.

The chain has TRBV5-5 and TRBJ2-7, with D perhaps matching TRBD1 (6 bases). V lost 6 bases and J lost 0, with 13 bases in between. The CDR3 consists of 14 residues. CDR1 and CDR2 from the germline V gene are SGHKS and YYEKEE (reference sequence). The DNA for the CDR3 is TGTGCCAGCACCCAATCCAGGGGCTCCTACGAGCAGTACTTC. It specifies CASTQSRGSYEQYF. The entire variable domain, with the rest obtained from reference TRBV5-5 and TRBJ2-7, is as follows: DAGVTQSPTHLIKTRGQQVTLRCSPISGHKSVSWYQQVLGQGPQFIFQYYEKEERGRGNFPDRFSARQFPNYSSELNVNALLLGDSALYLCASTQSRGSYEQYFGPGTRLTVT.

This chain connects TRBV27 to TRBJ1-2; D unresolved. Germline CDR1 is MNHEY and CDR2 is SMNVEV (reference sequence). The V end was cut by 3 bases, the J end by 7 bases, with 15 bases between. CDR3 size: 14 residues. CDR3 loop: CASSFGRGNIGYTF. The CDR3 DNA is TGTGCCAGCAGTTTTGGGCGAGGGAATATTGGCTACACCTTC.

The chain joins TRBV19 to TRBJ2-3; the match to TRBD2 covers 7 bases. This CDR3 is 16 amino acids long. Germline V lookup: CDR1 LNHDA, CDR2 SQIVND (reference sequence). The V gene end was trimmed by 3 bases and the J gene end by 6 bases; junction bases not matched to a gene: 12. The CDR3 DNA sequence: TGTGCCAGTAGTATTGGGCCTAGCGGAGCCTCCGATACGCAGTATTTT. Protein sequence: CASSIGPSGASDTQYF.

The chain combines TRBV5-1 with TRBJ2-3, with TRBD2 identical over 7 bases. This CDR3 spans 17 amino acids. Trimming cost V 3 bases and J 0 bases; bases outside gene matches: 10. From germline, CDR1 is SGHRS and CDR2 YFSETQ. The CDR3 loop reads CASSWTPSGASTDTQYF. The CDR3 DNA sequence: TGCGCCAGCAGCTGGACCCCTAGCGGAGCTAGCACAGATACGCAGTATTTT.

This clone was counted a single time. This chain links TRBV7-8 with TRBJ2-6, with 7 bases identical to TRBD1. CDR3 length: 18 amino acids. J lost 1 base, V lost 4 bases, and 10 bases had no gene match. Germline-derived CDR1 and CDR2 are SGHVS and FQNEAQ. The CDR3 coding sequence is TGTGCCAGCAGCTCCAGGACAGGCTACGTGTCTGGGGCCAACGTCCTGACTTTC. It encodes CASSSRTGYVSGANVLTF. The full variable domain, its missing parts supplied by reference TRBV7-8 and TRBJ2-6, is GAGVSQSPRYKVAKRGQDVALRCDPISGHVSLFWYQQALGQGPEFLTYFQNEAQLDKSGLPSDRFFAERPEGSVSTLKIQRTQQEDSAVYLCASSSRTGYVSGANVLTFGAGSRLTVL.

The CDR3 DNA is TGTGCCAGCAGTTTTTGGCAGAATAATTCACCCCTCCACTTT. Protein: CASSFWQNNSPLHF. This rearrangement joins TRBV28 to TRBJ1-6; the D is unclear. Trimming left V 3 bases short and J 5 bases short, with 8 bases between. The CDR3 length is 14 residues. The V gene's germline CDR1 is MDHEN and CDR2 SYDVKM.

The V and J genes are TRBV5-5 and TRBJ2-3, with D unresolved. The CDR3 runs to 12 residues. Trimming shortened V by 2 bases and J by 3 bases, and 4 bases separated the two germline ends. Germline lookup yields CDR1 SGHKS and CDR2 YYEKEE (reference sequence). The DNA of the CDR3 is TGTGCCAGCAGCTTTCAGACAGATACGCAGTATTTT. Its protein is CASSFQTDTQYF.

The chain joins TRBV4-2 to TRBJ1-6; 8 nucleotides align to TRBD1. Looked up from germline, CDR1 is LGHNA and CDR2 is YNFKEQ. This CDR3 contains 16 residues. The V gene end was trimmed by 0 bases and the J gene end by 5 bases; junction bases not matched to a gene: 3. The CDR3 DNA follows: TGTGCCAGCAGCCAAGAATTGGACAGGGATAATTCACCCCTCCACTTT. It is translated as CASSQELDRDNSPLHF.

The genes are TRBV24-1 and TRBJ2-5, with 11 positions matching TRBD2. The germline V gene has CDR1 KGHDR and CDR2 SFDVKD. There are 18 residues in the CDR3. V gave up 2 bases and J gave up 0 bases; unmatched junction bases: 7. In DNA form, the CDR3 reads TGTGCCACCAGTGATTCGGGACTAGCGGTCGGCTACCAAGAGACCCAGTACTTC. Translation: CATSDSGLAVGYQETQYF.

This chain connects TRBV25-1 to TRBJ2-3, with TRBD2 matching 14 bases. The CDR3 spans 17 residues. Germline V lookup: CDR1 MGHDK, CDR2 SYGVNS. Germline trimming cut 2 bases from V and 8 bases from J; bases unmatched to any gene: 9. The CDR3 here is CASSERGLAGVGGTQYF. In DNA form, the CDR3 reads TGTGCCAGCAGTGAACGGGGACTAGCGGGAGTCGGGGGTACGCAGTATTTT.

This sequence joins TRBV5-8 and TRBJ2-7; 7 bases agree with TRBD2. The CDR3 contains 19 residues. The germline gives CDR1 SGHTS, CDR2 YDEGEE. V shed 1 base and J 4 bases; nucleotides not matched to a gene: 20. CDR3 sequence: CASSLITGDRTRKGYEQYF. CDR3 nucleotide sequence: TGTGCCAGCAGCTTGATAACAGGCGATCGGACTAGAAAAGGTTACGAGCAGTACTTC. Looking up the rest from reference TRBV5-8 and TRBJ2-7 gives the full variable domain: EAGVTQSPTHLIKTRGQQATLRCSPISGHTSVYWYQQALGLGLQFLLWYDEGEERNRGNFPPRFSGRQFPNYSSELNVNALELEDSALYLCASSLITGDRTRKGYEQYFGPGTRLTVT.

V is TRBV18 and J is TRBJ1-2, with D possibly TRBD1 on 6 matching bases. V lost 1 base and J lost 4, with 10 bases in between. Germline V CDR1 and CDR2: KGHSH, LQKENI. The CDR3 extends over 14 amino acids. CDR3 sequence reads: CASSPQGGSYGYTF. DNA for the CDR3: TGTGCCAGCTCACCACAAGGGGGTTCCTATGGCTACACCTTC.